Listed here is a single T cell receptor (beta chain). The source of the sample is a study of blood T cell repertoires in COVID-19. TCRdb's copy holds only in-frame clones and misses some; the assay was immunoSEQ multiplex PCR. The profile shows roughly 73,000 clones, nearly 90% of them singletons. This CDR3 has 15 amino acids. From germline, CDR1 is LNHDA and CDR2 SQIVND (reference sequence). The junction had 11 bases not matched to a gene; V was cut back by 8 bases and J by 7 bases. J is TRBJ2-2 and V is TRBV19, with TRBD2 identical over 9 bases. Sequencing was performed on peripheral blood. The clonotype originates from a man in his 70s with active or convalescent COVID-19. The CDR3 sequence: CASSMRGGLDGELFF. CDR3 nucleotides: TGTGCCAGTTCCATGCGGGGGGGACTTGACGGGGAGCTGTTTTTT. The whole variable domain, filled in from reference TRBV19 and TRBJ2-2, reads DGGITQSPKYLFRKEGQNVTLSCEQNLNHDAMYWYRQDPGQGLRLIYYSQIVNDFQKGDIAEGYSVSREKKESFPLTVTSAQKNPTAFYLCASSMRGGLDGELFFGEGSRLTVL.